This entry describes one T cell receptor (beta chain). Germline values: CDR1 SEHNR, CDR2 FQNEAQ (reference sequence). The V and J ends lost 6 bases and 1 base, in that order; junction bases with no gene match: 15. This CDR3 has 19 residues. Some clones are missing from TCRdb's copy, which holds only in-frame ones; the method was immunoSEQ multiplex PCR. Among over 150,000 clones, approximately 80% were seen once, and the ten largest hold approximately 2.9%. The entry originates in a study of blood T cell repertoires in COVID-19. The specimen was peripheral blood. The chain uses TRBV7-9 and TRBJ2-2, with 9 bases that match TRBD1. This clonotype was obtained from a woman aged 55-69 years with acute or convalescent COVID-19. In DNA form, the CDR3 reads TGTGCCAGCAGGGCCAGACCGGGACAGGGAATTAGGAACACCGGGGAGCTGTTTTTT. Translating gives CASRARPGQGIRNTGELFF.